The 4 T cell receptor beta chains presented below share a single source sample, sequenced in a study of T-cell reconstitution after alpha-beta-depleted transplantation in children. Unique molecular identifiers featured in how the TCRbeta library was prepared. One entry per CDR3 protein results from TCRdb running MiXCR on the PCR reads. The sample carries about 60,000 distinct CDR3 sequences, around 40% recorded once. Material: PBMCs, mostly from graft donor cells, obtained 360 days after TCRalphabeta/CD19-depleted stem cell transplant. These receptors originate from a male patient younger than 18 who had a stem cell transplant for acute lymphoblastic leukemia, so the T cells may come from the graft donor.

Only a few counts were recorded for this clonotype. CDR3 in amino acids: CSAQRGEGGYTF. The CDR3, as DNA: TGCAGTGCTCAGAGGGGAGAGGGTGGCTACACCTTC. The chain couples TRBV20-1 to TRBJ1-2; D possibly corresponds to TRBD1 (5 bases). The CDR3 totals 12 residues. V dropped 5 bases and J dropped 7 bases, with 14 bases sitting between them. The germline CDR1 and CDR2 sequences are DFQATT and SNEGSKA (reference sequence).

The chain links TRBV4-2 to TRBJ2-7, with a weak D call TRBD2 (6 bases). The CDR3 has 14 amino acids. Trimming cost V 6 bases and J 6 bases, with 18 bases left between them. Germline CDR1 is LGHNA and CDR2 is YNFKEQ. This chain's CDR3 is CASSKDTWGGEQYF. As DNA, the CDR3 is TGTGCCAGCAGTAAAGACACTTGGGGAGGCGAGCAGTACTTC.

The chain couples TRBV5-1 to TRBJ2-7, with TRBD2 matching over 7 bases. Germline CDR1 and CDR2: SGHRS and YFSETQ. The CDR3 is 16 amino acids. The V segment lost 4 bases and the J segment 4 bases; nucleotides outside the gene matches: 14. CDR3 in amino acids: CASSAQLAPKLYEQYF. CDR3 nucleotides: TGCGCCAGCAGCGCACAACTAGCGCCAAAGTTGTACGAGCAGTACTTC. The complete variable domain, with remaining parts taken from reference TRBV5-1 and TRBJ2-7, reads KAGVTQTPRYLIKTRGQQVTLSCSPISGHRSVSWYQQTPGQGLQFLFEYFSETQRNKGNFPGRFSGRQFSNSRSEMNVSTLELGDSALYLCASSAQLAPKLYEQYFGPGTRLTVT.

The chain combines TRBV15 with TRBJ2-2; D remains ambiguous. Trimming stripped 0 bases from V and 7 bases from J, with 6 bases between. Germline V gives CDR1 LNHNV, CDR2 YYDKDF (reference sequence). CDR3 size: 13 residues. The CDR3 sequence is CATSRDRDGELFF. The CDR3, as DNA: TGTGCCACCAGCAGAGATCGTGACGGGGAGCTGTTTTTT. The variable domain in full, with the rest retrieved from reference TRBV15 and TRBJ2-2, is DAMVIQNPRYQVTQFGKPVTLSCSQTLNHNVMYWYQQKSSQAPKLLFHYYDKDFNNEADTPDNFQSRRPNTSFCFLDIRSPGLGDTAMYLCATSRDRDGELFFGEGSRLTVL.